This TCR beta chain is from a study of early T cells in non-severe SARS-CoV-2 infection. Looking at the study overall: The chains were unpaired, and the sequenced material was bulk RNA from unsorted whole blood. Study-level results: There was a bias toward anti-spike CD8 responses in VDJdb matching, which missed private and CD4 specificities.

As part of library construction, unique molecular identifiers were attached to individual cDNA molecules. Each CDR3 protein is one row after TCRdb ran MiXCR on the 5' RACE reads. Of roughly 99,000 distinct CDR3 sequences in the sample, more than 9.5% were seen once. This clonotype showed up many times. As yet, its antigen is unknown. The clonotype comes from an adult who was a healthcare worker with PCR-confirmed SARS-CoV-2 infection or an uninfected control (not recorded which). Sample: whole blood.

CDR3 DNA: TGTGCCAGCAGCCGAGGACAGGGAGGTCGCGAGCAGTACTTC. Residues: CASSRGQGGREQYF. The chain carries TRBV7-2 and TRBJ2-7; TRBD1 agrees at 8 bases. The CDR3 loop spans 14 amino acids. V was clipped by 5 bases and J by 6 bases; unmatched bases: 9. The V gene's germline CDR1 is SGHTA and CDR2 FQGNSA.